This entry lists 8 T cell receptor beta chains sequenced from one sample in a study of T cells in Graves' hyperthyroidism and ophthalmopathy (dated by TCRdb to the late 2010s). Libraries were prepared through multiplex PCR. The instrument given in TCRdb is Illumina HiSeq 2000. TCR beta CDR3 regions were amplified from RNA transcripts. For the first round of RT-PCR on the TCR CDR3, the HTBI primer set was used together with the Qiagen OneStep RT-PCR kit. Using fastp at Q25 and MiXCR, TCRdb reprocessed the public reads and kept productive beta chains. CDR3 protein sequences are deduplicated, and each keeps its most common genes and DNA. The sample records about 640,000 distinct CDR3 sequences, 20% to 25% of which are singletons. Together, the top ten hold roughly a third of the sample. Sequencing was carried out using blood. The receptors originated from a man aged 25 to 45 with Graves' ophthalmopathy.

This clonotype occurred a few times. The chain carries TRBV20-1 and TRBJ1-1, with D possibly TRBD1 on 6 matching bases. The CDR3 sequence is 15 residues long. Germline V CDR1 and CDR2: DFQATT, SNEGSKA (reference sequence). V gave up 7 bases and J gave up 0 bases, with 18 bases separating them. CDR3 nucleotides: TGCAGTGGAACGGGCGGGGGCTCGGTGAACACTGAAGCTTTCTTT. This translates into CSGTGGGSVNTEAFF.

This clonotype has just one count. Being one base from a much bigger clone, this may be a read error. The chain has TRBV27 and TRBJ2-5; 10 bases align to TRBD2. Germline V lookup: CDR1 MNHEY, CDR2 SMNVEV (reference sequence). V shed 1 base, J shed 4 bases, and the junction held 15 bases outside the gene matches. The CDR3 covers 19 residues. DNA for the CDR3: TGTGCCAGCAGTTTATTGACGCAGCTAGCGGGAGACCCAAGAGAGACCCAGTACTTC. Protein sequence: CASSLLTQLAGDPRETQYF.

This clonotype was observed at least ten times. V gene TRBV20-1 combines with J gene TRBJ2-1; D not certain. The CDR3 has 14 amino acids. Germline V gives CDR1 DFQATT, CDR2 SNEGSKA (reference sequence). The V end lost 8 bases, the J end lost 1 base, and 15 bases lay between the germline ends. DNA of the CDR3: TGCAGTCCTGTTCCAGAGGCATCCTACAATGAGCAGTTCTTC. It yields the protein CSPVPEASYNEQFF.

V is TRBV20-1 and J is TRBJ2-3, with 13 bases lining up with TRBD2. This CDR3 has 15 residues. The junction had 8 bases not matched to a gene; V was cut back by 5 bases and J by 6 bases. CDR1 is DFQATT and CDR2 is SNEGSKA in the germline V gene (reference sequence). The CDR3, as DNA: TGCAGTGCTTCGAGGACTAGCGGGAGTAAGGATACGCAGTATTTT. Its protein product is CSASRTSGSKDTQYF.

The sample holds a few counts of this clonotype. The rearrangement uses TRBV25-1 and TRBJ2-1, with D perhaps TRBD2 (6 bases). This CDR3 has 15 residues. Trimming stripped 3 bases from V and 6 bases from J, with 15 bases between. Germline V gene data show CDR1 as MGHDK and CDR2 as SYGVNS. This CDR3 reads CASSDTTGTGNEQFF. The CDR3 DNA follows: TGTGCCAGCAGTGACACCACCGGGACTGGCAATGAGCAGTTCTTC.

This sequence joins TRBV7-2 and TRBJ1-2; D might be TRBD1 (6 bases). This CDR3 comprises 16 residues. Per the germline V gene, CDR1 is SGHTA and CDR2 is FQGNSA. V dropped 5 bases and J dropped 4 bases, with 20 bases sitting between them. The CDR3 is CASSLTPTGGGYGYTF. The CDR3, as DNA: TGTGCCAGCAGCCTAACCCCGACAGGCGGGGGCTATGGCTACACCTTC. The full variable domain, completed using reference TRBV7-2 and TRBJ1-2, is GAGVSQSPSNKVTEKGKDVELRCDPISGHTALYWYRQSLGQGLEFLIYFQGNSAPDKSGLPSDRFSAERTGGSVSTLTIQRTQQEDSAVYLCASSLTPTGGGYGYTFGSGTRLTVV.

The chain uses TRBV19 and TRBJ2-1; TRBD1 matches 9 bases. CDR1 is LNHDA and CDR2 is SQIVND in the germline V gene (reference sequence). V lost 1 base to trimming and J lost 3 bases; unmatched junction nucleotides: 4. This CDR3 has 16 amino acids. The CDR3: CASSIGTGGHYNEQFF. The CDR3 DNA reads TGTGCCAGTAGTATAGGAACAGGGGGCCACTACAATGAGCAGTTCTTC.

The chain joins TRBV10-1 to TRBJ2-1; maybe TRBD2 (5 bases). The germline CDR1 and CDR2 sequences are WNHNN and SYGVQD (reference sequence). V was pared by 4 bases and J by 5 bases, with 6 bases between. This CDR3 comprises 12 residues. CDR3 sequence (DNA): TGCGCCAGCAGTGGCGGGCACAATGAGCAGTTCTTC. Protein: CASSGGHNEQFF.